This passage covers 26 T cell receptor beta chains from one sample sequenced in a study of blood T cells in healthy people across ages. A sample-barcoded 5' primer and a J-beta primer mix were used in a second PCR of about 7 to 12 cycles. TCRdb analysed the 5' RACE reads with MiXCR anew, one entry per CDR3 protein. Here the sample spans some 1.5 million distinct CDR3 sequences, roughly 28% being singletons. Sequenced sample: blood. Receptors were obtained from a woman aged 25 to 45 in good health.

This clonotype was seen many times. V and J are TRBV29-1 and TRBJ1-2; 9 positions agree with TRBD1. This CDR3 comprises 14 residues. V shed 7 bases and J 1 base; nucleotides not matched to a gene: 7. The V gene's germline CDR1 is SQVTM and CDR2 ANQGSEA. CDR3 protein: CSAATGGLNYGYTF. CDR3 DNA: TGCAGCGCCGCTACAGGGGGCCTTAACTATGGCTACACCTTC.

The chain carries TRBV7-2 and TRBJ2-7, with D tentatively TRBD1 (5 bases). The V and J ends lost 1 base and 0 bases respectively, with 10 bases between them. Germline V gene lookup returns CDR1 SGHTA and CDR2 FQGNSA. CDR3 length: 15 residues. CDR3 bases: TGTGCCAGCAGCTTAGGACAGCCCGGCTCCTACGAGCAGTACTTC. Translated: CASSLGQPGSYEQYF.

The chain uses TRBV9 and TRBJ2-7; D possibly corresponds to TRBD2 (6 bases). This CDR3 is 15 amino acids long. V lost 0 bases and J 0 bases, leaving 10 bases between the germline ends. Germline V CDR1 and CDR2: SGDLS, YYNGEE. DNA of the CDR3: TGTGCCAGCAGCGTAGAAGGGAGGAGCTCCTACGAGCAGTACTTC. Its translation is CASSVEGRSSYEQYF.

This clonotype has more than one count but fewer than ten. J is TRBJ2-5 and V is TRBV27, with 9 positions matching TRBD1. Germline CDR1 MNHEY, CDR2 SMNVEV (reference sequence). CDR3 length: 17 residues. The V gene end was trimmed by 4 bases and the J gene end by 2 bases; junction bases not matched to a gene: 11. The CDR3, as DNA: TGTGCCAGCAGTTACTCCGGGACAGGGAGACTTCAAGAGACCCAGTACTTC. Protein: CASSYSGTGRLQETQYF.

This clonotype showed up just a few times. CDR3 residues: CASSPYIPGQLNYGYTF. The DNA of the CDR3 is TGTGCCAGCAGCCCCTATATCCCGGGCCAACTTAACTATGGCTACACCTTC. The rearrangement uses TRBV7-2 and TRBJ1-2, with D unclear. Germline V gives CDR1 SGHTA, CDR2 FQGNSA. The CDR3 is 17 amino acids. The V gene lost 5 bases and the J gene lost 1 base, with 20 bases spanning the gap.

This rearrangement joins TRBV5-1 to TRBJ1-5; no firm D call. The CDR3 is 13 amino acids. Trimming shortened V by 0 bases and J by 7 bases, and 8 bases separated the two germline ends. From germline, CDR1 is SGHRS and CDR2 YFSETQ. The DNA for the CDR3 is TGCGCCAGCAGCTTGGATCTCGACCAGCCCCAGCATTTT. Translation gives CASSLDLDQPQHF.

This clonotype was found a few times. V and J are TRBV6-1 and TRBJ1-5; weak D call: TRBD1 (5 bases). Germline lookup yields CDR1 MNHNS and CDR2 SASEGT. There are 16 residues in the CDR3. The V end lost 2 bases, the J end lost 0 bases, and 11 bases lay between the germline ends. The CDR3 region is CASSELGVHSNQPQHF. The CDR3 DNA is TGTGCCAGCAGTGAACTAGGGGTTCATAGCAATCAGCCCCAGCATTTT.

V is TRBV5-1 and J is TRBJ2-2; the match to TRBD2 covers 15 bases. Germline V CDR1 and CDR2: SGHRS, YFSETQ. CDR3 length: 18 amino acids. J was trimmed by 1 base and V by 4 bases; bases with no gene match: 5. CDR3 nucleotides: TGCGCCAGCAGCGTGGGACTAGCGGGAGGACAGAACACCGGGGAGCTGTTTTTT. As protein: CASSVGLAGGQNTGELFF.

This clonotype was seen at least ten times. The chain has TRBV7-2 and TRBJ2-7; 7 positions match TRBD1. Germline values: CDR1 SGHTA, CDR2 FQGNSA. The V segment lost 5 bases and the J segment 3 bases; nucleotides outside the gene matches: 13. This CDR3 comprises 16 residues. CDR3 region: CASSLRDRVLHYEQYF. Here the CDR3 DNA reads TGTGCCAGCAGCCTACGCGACAGGGTCCTCCACTACGAGCAGTACTTC.

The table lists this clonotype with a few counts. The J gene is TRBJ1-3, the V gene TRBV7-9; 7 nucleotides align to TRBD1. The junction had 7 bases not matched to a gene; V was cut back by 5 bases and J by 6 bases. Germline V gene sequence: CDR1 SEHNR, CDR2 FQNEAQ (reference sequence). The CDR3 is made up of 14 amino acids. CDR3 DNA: TGTGCCAGCAGCCCTGGGACAGCAAAAAACACCATATATTTT. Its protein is CASSPGTAKNTIYF.

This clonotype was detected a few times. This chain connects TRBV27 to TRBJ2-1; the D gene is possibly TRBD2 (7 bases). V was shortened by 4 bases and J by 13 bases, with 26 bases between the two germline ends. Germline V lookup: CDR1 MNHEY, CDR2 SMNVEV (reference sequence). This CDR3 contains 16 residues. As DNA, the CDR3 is TGTGCCAGCAGTTACGGGGGGCGGCTGAGACCGGGTACTCAGTTCTTC. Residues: CASSYGGRLRPGTQFF.

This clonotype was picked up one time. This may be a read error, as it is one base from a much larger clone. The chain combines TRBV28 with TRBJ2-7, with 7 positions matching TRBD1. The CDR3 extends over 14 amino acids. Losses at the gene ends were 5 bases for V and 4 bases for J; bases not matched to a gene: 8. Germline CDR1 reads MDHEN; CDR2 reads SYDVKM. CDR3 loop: CASSLPGQRYEQYF. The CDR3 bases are TGTGCCAGCAGTCTCCCGGGACAGCGATACGAGCAGTACTTC. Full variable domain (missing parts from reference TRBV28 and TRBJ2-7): DVKVTQSSRYLVKRTGEKVFLECVQDMDHENMFWYRQDPGLGLRLIYFSYDVKMKEKGDIPEGYSVSREKKERFSLILESASTNQTSMYLCASSLPGQRYEQYFGPGTRLTVT.

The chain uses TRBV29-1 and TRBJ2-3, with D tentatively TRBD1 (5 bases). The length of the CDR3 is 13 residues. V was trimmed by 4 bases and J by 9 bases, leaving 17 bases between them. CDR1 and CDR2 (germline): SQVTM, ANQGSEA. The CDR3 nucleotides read TGCAGCGTTGTCGACAGCAAGATGGGGACGCAGTATTTT. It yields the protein CSVVDSKMGTQYF.

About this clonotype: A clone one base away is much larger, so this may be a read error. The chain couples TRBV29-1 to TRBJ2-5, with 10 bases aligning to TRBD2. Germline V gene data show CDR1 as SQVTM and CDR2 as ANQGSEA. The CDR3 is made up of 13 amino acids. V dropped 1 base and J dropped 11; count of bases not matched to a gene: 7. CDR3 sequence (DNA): TGCAGCGTTGAAGGAGAGCGGGAGGGGGAGCAGTACTTC. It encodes CSVEGEREGEQYF. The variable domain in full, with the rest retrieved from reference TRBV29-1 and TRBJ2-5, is SAVISQKPSRDICQRGTSLTIQCQVDSQVTMMFWYRQQPGQSLTLIATANQGSEATYESGFVIDKFPISRPNLTFSTLTVSNMSPEDSSIYLCSVEGEREGEQYFGPGTRLLVL.

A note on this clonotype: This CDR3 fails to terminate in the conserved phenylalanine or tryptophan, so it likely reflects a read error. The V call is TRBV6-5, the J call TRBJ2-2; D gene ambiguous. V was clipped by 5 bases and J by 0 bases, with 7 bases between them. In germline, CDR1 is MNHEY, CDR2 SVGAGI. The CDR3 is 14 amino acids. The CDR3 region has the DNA TGTGCCAGCAGTCGACGCTCGAACACCGGGGAGCTGTTTGTT. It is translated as CASSRRSNTGELFV.

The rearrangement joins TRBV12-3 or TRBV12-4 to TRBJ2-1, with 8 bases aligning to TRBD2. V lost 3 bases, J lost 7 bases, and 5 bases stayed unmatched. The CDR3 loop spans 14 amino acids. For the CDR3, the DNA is TGTGCCAGCAGTTTGACTAGCGCCTGGAATGAGCAGTTCTTC. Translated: CASSLTSAWNEQFF.

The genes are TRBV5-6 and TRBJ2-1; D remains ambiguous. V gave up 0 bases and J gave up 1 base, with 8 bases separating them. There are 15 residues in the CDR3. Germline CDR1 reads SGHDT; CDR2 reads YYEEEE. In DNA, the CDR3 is TGTGCCAGCAGCTTGGCCCCCCAATCCTACAATGAGCAGTTCTTC. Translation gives CASSLAPQSYNEQFF.

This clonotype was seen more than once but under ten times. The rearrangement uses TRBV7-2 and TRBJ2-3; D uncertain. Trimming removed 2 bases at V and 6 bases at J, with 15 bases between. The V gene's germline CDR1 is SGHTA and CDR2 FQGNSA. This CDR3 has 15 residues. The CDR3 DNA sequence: TGTGCCAGCAGCTTATCCTACGACCCGAAGGATACGCAGTATTTT. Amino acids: CASSLSYDPKDTQYF.

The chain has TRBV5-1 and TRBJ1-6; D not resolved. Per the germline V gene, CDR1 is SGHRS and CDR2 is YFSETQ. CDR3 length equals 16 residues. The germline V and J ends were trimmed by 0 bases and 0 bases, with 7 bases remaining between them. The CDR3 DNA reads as TGCGCCAGCAGCTTGGGGGTGAGCTCCTATAATTCACCCCTCCACTTT. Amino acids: CASSLGVSSYNSPLHF. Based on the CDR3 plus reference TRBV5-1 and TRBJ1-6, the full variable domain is KAGVTQTPRYLIKTRGQQVTLSCSPISGHRSVSWYQQTPGQGLQFLFEYFSETQRNKGNFPGRFSGRQFSNSRSEMNVSTLELGDSALYLCASSLGVSSYNSPLHFGNGTRLTVT.

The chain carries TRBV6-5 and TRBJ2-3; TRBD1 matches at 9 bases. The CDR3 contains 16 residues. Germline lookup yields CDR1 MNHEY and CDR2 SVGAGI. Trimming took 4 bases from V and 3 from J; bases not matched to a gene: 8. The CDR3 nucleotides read TGTGCCAGCAGTTCAACAGACAGGGGGTGGACAGATACGCAGTATTTT. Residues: CASSSTDRGWTDTQYF.

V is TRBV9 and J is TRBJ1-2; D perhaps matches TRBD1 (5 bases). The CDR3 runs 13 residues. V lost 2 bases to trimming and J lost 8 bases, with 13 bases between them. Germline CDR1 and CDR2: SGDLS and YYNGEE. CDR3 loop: CASSVGGTGGYTF. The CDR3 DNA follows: TGTGCCAGCAGCGTTGGGGGAACAGGCGGCTACACCTTC.

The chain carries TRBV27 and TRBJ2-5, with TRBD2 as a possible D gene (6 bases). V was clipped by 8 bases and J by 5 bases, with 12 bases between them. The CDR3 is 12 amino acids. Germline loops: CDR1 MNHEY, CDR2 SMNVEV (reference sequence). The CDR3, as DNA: TGTGCCAGCGGGACTTGGAGTGAGACCCAGTACTTC. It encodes CASGTWSETQYF.

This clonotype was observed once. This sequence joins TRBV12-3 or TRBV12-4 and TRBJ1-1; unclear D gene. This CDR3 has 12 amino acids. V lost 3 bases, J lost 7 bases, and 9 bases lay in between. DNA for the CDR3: TGTGCCAGCAGTTTGAGAGCGCGTGAAGCTTTCTTT. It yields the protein CASSLRAREAFF.

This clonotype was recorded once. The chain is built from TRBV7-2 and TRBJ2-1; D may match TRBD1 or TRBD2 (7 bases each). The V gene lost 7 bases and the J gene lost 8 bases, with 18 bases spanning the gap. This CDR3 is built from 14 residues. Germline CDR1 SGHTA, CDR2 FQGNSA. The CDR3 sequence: CASTQLTGRDEQFF. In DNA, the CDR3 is TGTGCCAGCACCCAACTGACAGGGAGGGATGAGCAGTTCTTC.

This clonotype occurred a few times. This CDR3 is CASSSGAIYGYTF. The CDR3 coding sequence is TGTGCCAGCAGCTCAGGGGCTATATATGGCTACACCTTC. The chain recombines TRBV7-9 with TRBJ1-2; D may be TRBD1 (6 bases). V lost 4 bases, J lost 5 bases, and 11 bases lay in between. Germline CDR1 reads SEHNR; CDR2 reads FQNEAQ (reference sequence). The CDR3 is 13 amino acids.

In nucleotides, the CDR3 is TGTGCCAGCAGTGAAGCGTACAGGGGCAATCAGCCCCAGCATTTT. Protein sequence: CASSEAYRGNQPQHF. The chain combines TRBV6-1 with TRBJ1-5; maybe TRBD1 (6 bases). V was cut by 0 bases and J by 2 bases, with 8 bases left in between. Germline CDR1 MNHNS, CDR2 SASEGT. The CDR3 has 15 residues.